This T cell receptor beta chain was sequenced for a study of a mutant IDH1 vaccine in newly diagnosed glioma. Points on this clone: Its antigen is not known.

Sequencing was performed with immunoSEQ multiplex PCR; in TCRdb, only in-frame clones are kept and a portion is missing. In the table there are tens of thousands of clones, about four fifths of which are singletons. The time point was: week 47, end of study. Each dose delivered 300 ug of mutant IDH1 20-mer peptide subcutaneously with imiquimod. The germline CDR1 and CDR2 sequences are MNHEY and SVGAGI. V lost 7 bases and J 4 bases, leaving 16 bases between the germline ends. The CDR3 runs 14 residues. The TCR originated in a woman aged 45 to 65 with glioma. The V and J genes are TRBV6-5 and TRBJ1-1; D unclear. The specimen was PBMCs, collected from a glioma patient whose treatment included an IDH1 peptide vaccine. CDR3 residues: CASTGATRGTEAFF. In DNA form, the CDR3 reads TGTGCCAGCACTGGAGCAACTCGGGGCACTGAAGCTTTCTTT.